This T cell receptor (beta chain) was documented in a study of T cell responses to AZD1222 COVID-19 vaccine. Study results and limitations: Most donors were white British, females outnumbered males, and clonal diversity was possibly underestimated. Rises in breadth and depth of Spike-specific TCRs came after two AZD1222 doses.

The CDR3 totals 14 residues. Germline-derived CDR1 and CDR2 are SGHDT and YYEEEE. Trimming cost V 10 bases and J 3 bases, with 17 bases left between them. Sequencing used immunoSEQ multiplex PCR; TCRdb keeps in-frame clones, though not all of them. The table includes 70,000 to 80,000 clones, roughly 80% detected once. This clone appeared a few times. The antigen is undetermined. This clonotype was obtained from an adult who received the AZD1222 COVID-19 vaccine. The V call is TRBV5-6, the J call TRBJ1-3, with D perhaps matching TRBD1 (6 bases). The specimen comprised peripheral blood, sampled 28 days after the second AZD1222 dose. The CDR3 sequence is CARFRGPNGNTIYF. CDR3 nucleotide sequence: TGTGCCCGATTTCGGGGGCCAAATGGAAACACCATATATTTT.